These 21 T cell receptor beta chains originate from one sample sequenced in a study of cytomegalovirus exposure and HLA in healthy donors. The PCR contained 60 Vbeta and 13 Jbeta primers. Generated by immunoSEQ multiplex PCR, the TCRdb table keeps only in-frame clones and is missing some. The top ten hold 2.5% to 3.5% of the sample, which has some 110,000 clones, roughly 82% seen once. The specimen sequenced was PBMCs. The receptors were sampled from a male donor in good health and CMV-seropositive.

The chain employs TRBV7-6 and TRBJ2-1; 10 bases align to TRBD1. CDR3 length equals 15 residues. The V and J ends lost 4 bases and 7 bases, in that order; junction bases with no gene match: 7. The germline gives CDR1 SGHVS, CDR2 FNYEAQ. DNA of the CDR3: TGTGCCAGCAGCTCCGGGACAGGGGTGTGGAATGAGCAGTTCTTC. It codes for CASSSGTGVWNEQFF.

J is TRBJ2-7 and V is TRBV7-3, with D maybe TRBD2 (5 bases). This CDR3 spans 15 amino acids. Germline values: CDR1 SGHTA, CDR2 FQGTGA. Trimming removed 5 bases from V and 2 bases from J, with 16 bases in between. CDR3: CASSPSSTHAYEQYF. CDR3 bases: TGTGCCAGCAGCCCGTCTAGCACACACGCCTACGAGCAGTACTTC.

This clone was counted only a few times. The V and J genes are TRBV6-5 and TRBJ1-3; D perhaps matches TRBD1 (6 bases). The CDR3 loop spans 15 amino acids. CDR1 and CDR2 from the germline V gene are MNHEY and SVGAGI. The V end lost 5 bases, the J end lost 4 bases, and 15 bases lay between the germline ends. The CDR3 loop reads CASSVQGGRGNTIYF. The CDR3, as DNA: TGTGCCAGCAGTGTACAGGGTGGCCGCGGAAACACCATATATTTT.

V usage is TRBV5-1 and J usage is TRBJ2-7; no reliable D call. Germline V gene data show CDR1 as SGHRS and CDR2 as YFSETQ. Trimming shortened V by 0 bases and J by 3 bases, and 10 bases separated the two germline ends. The CDR3 extends over 14 amino acids. CDR3 DNA sequence: TGCGCCAGCAGCTTGGATCCTACCAACTACGAGCAGTACTTC. As protein: CASSLDPTNYEQYF.

The V call is TRBV4-1, the J call TRBJ2-6; weak D call: TRBD1 (6 bases). Germline lookup yields CDR1 MGHRA and CDR2 YSYEKL. This CDR3 comprises 18 residues. The ends were cut back, 2 bases at V and 4 bases at J, with 18 bases in the middle. For the CDR3, the DNA is TGCGCCAGCAGCCAACTGACCGGGACATCAGCGGGGGCCAACGTCCTGACTTTC. Translation gives CASSQLTGTSAGANVLTF.

This clone was seen a few times. The chain uses TRBV7-2 and TRBJ2-1; 15 bases line up with TRBD2. Looked up from germline, CDR1 is SGHTA and CDR2 is FQGNSA. J lost 3 bases, V lost 4 bases, and 7 bases had no gene match. The CDR3 sequence is 18 residues long. The CDR3 coding sequence is TGTGCCAGCAGCTATGGACTAGCGGGAGGGCCTTACTACAATGAGCAGTTCTTC. Translated, it gives CASSYGLAGGPYYNEQFF.

The chain has TRBV28 and TRBJ2-2; D possibly corresponds to TRBD2 (6 bases). The CDR3 extends over 16 amino acids. V dropped 4 bases and J dropped 3 bases, with 15 bases sitting between them. Germline CDR1 is MDHEN and CDR2 is SYDVKM. CDR3 in DNA: TGTGCCAGCAGTTCCCCGAGCAGCGGGCACACCGGGGAGCTGTTTTTT. This sequence encodes CASSSPSSGHTGELFF.

This sequence joins TRBV4-3 and TRBJ2-1; 11 bases fit TRBD2. With 4 bases clipped from V and 9 bases from J, the junction kept 11 bases outside the gene matches. The CDR3 length is 16 residues. Germline loops: CDR1 LGHNA, CDR2 YSLEER. CDR3 DNA sequence: TGCGCCAGCAGCCTAGGACTACTAGCGGGAGCTGTTGAGCAGTTCTTC. This encodes CASSLGLLAGAVEQFF.

The V gene is TRBV2, the J gene TRBJ2-1, with D perhaps TRBD1 (6 bases). V was trimmed by 0 bases and J by 2 bases, leaving 14 bases between them. This CDR3 comprises 17 residues. Germline loops: CDR1 SNHLY, CDR2 FYNNEI. The CDR3 coding sequence is TGTGCCAGCAGTGAAGCCGCCGCTGGGGGCACCTACAATGAGCAGTTCTTC. It is translated as CASSEAAAGGTYNEQFF.

This clone was found a few times. The chain couples TRBV4-1 to TRBJ1-1; D is unresolved. This CDR3 region has 14 residues. Trimming cost V 2 bases and J 2 bases, with 9 bases left between them. CDR1 is MGHRA and CDR2 is YSYEKL in the germline V gene. CDR3 amino acids: CASSQPVINTEAFF. The CDR3 DNA sequence: TGCGCCAGCAGCCAACCCGTAATTAACACTGAAGCTTTCTTT.

V and J are TRBV25-1 and TRBJ2-7, with TRBD1 matching 7 bases. The CDR3 sequence is 13 residues long. The ends lost 10 bases at V and 1 base at J; junction bases unmatched: 7. The V gene's germline CDR1 is MGHDK and CDR2 SYGVNS. CDR3 sequence reads: CATRTGISYEQYF. The CDR3, as DNA: TGTGCCACCCGGACAGGCATTTCCTACGAGCAGTACTTC.

This clone was recorded once. V and J are TRBV7-2 and TRBJ2-6, with 10 bases aligning to TRBD2. Germline lookup yields CDR1 SGHTA and CDR2 FQGNSA. The CDR3 length is 18 residues. With V trimmed by 5 bases and J by 0 bases, 7 bases remained unmatched. The chain's CDR3 is CASSQTSGPYSGANVLTF. CDR3 nucleotides: TGTGCCAGCAGCCAGACTAGCGGGCCGTACTCTGGGGCCAACGTCCTGACTTTC.

This sequence joins TRBV4-2 and TRBJ2-2; the D is unclear. CDR1 is LGHNA and CDR2 is YNFKEQ in the germline V gene. Deletions cut 6 bases from V and 4 bases from J, with 9 bases between. The CDR3 totals 13 residues. DNA of the CDR3: TGTGCCAGCAGAGTACACCTCACCGGGGAGCTGTTTTTT. Protein sequence: CASRVHLTGELFF.

This chain uses TRBV9 with TRBJ1-3; a weak D match, TRBD1 (6 bases). Trimming removed 4 bases at V and 3 bases at J, with 11 bases between. From germline, CDR1 is SGDLS and CDR2 YYNGEE. This CDR3 has 14 amino acids. The CDR3 region is CASSLGQNGNTIYF. The CDR3 DNA sequence: TGTGCCAGCAGCCTCGGACAGAATGGAAACACCATATATTTT.

As concerns this clone: A read error may account for a junction end that differs from germline. The genes are TRBV7-6 and TRBJ1-5; 10 bases are shared with TRBD1. The germline gives CDR1 SGHVS, CDR2 FNYEAQ. The CDR3 contains 16 residues. CDR3 region: CASIVRLDRGCQPQNF. The CDR3 DNA reads TGTGCCAGCATCGTGAGGTTGGACAGGGGGTGTCAGCCCCAGAATTTT.

J is TRBJ2-2 and V is TRBV7-9, with TRBD2 matching over 16 bases. The CDR3 is made up of 15 amino acids. CDR1 is SEHNR and CDR2 is FQNEAQ in the germline V gene (reference sequence). Losses at the gene ends were 5 bases for V and 6 bases for J; bases not matched to a gene: 0. The CDR3 loop reads CASSGTSGGAGELFF. CDR3 DNA: TGTGCCAGCAGCGGGACTAGCGGGGGGGCCGGGGAGCTGTTTTTT.

V gene TRBV28 combines with J gene TRBJ1-3, with D maybe TRBD1 (5 bases). V gave up 6 bases and J gave up 2 bases, with 20 bases separating them. There are 17 residues in the CDR3. The germline V gene encodes CDR1 MDHEN and CDR2 SYDVKM. The CDR3 loop is CASRGWAIQATGNTIYF. Here the CDR3 DNA reads TGTGCCAGCAGGGGGTGGGCGATACAGGCTACTGGAAACACCATATATTTT. The whole variable domain, remainder taken from reference TRBV28 and TRBJ1-3, is DVKVTQSSRYLVKRTGEKVFLECVQDMDHENMFWYRQDPGLGLRLIYFSYDVKMKEKGDIPEGYSVSREKKERFSLILESASTNQTSMYLCASRGWAIQATGNTIYFGEGSWLTVV.

The rearrangement uses TRBV7-3 and TRBJ2-3; D might be TRBD1 (6 bases). V gave up 4 bases and J gave up 2 bases, with 10 bases separating them. In germline, CDR1 is SGHTA, CDR2 FQGTGA. The CDR3 consists of 14 residues. CDR3 protein: CASSSGQNTDTQYF. The CDR3 DNA follows: TGTGCCAGCAGCTCCGGACAGAACACAGATACGCAGTATTTT.

The chain is built from TRBV27 and TRBJ2-6; 10 bases are a match to TRBD2. V was clipped by 6 bases and J by 0 bases; unmatched bases: 2. Looked up from germline, CDR1 is MNHEY and CDR2 is SMNVEV (reference sequence). The CDR3 consists of 16 residues. The CDR3 DNA follows: TGTGCCAGCAGGCCTAGCGGGAGCTCTGGGGCCAACGTCCTGACTTTC. The encoded protein is CASRPSGSSGANVLTF.

The rearrangement joins TRBV5-1 to TRBJ2-7; 10 bases match TRBD1. V gave up 0 bases and J gave up 3 bases; unmatched junction bases: 12. The germline V gene encodes CDR1 SGHRS and CDR2 YFSETQ. CDR3 length: 18 residues. In DNA, the CDR3 is TGCGCCAGCAGCTTGGGGGACAGGGGAGGCTATGGGGGCTACGAGCAGTACTTC. The encoded protein is CASSLGDRGGYGGYEQYF.

The V gene is TRBV4-3, the J gene TRBJ2-1; maybe TRBD1 (7 bases). This CDR3 is 17 amino acids long. V gave up 0 bases and J gave up 7 bases, with 19 bases separating them. Germline CDR1 is LGHNA and CDR2 is YSLEER. The CDR3 nucleotides are TGCGCCAGCAGCCAAGATCTCGGGCAGGGGGGTGAGAATGAGCAGTTCTTC. Amino acids: CASSQDLGQGGENEQFF.